This T cell receptor beta chain emerged from a study of blood T cell repertoires in COVID-19. Assay: immunoSEQ multiplex PCR; the TCRdb copy retains only in-frame clones and omits some. This sample has around 100,000 clones, with roughly 84% found just once. The germline gives CDR1 SGHTA, CDR2 FQGTGA. Trimming took 0 bases from V and 5 from J, leaving 7 bases between them. The CDR3 covers 14 residues. The chain has TRBV7-3 and TRBJ2-2; the D is unclear. The TCR sequence derives from a human donor in a cohort sampled during active COVID-19. The specimen was peripheral blood. Here the CDR3 reads CASSLTRQTGELFF. In DNA, the CDR3 is TGTGCCAGCAGCTTAACGAGGCAGACCGGGGAGCTGTTTTTT.